The rows below give T cell receptor beta chains drawn from one sample of a study of Ad26.COV2.S vaccination and SARS-CoV-2 variants. Method: immunoSEQ multiplex PCR; TCRdb's copy keeps in-frame clones and lacks some. The repertoire holds 250,000 or so clones, with about 83% as singletons. The sample in question was peripheral blood, obtained in a trial of Ad26.COV2.S vaccine versus placebo. The receptor source for this set is a person aged 18-60 years who received the Ad26.COV2.S COVID-19 vaccine or a placebo. Each CDR3 is given with its conserved first and last residue. Fields, in order: D gene, V gene, J gene, clone size, CDR3 protein, CDR3 DNA. A D gene is named only where the DNA matches it firmly. Size tells how often a clone was seen (once, few, many) or the class of an expanded clone, and some rows leave it out.

D gene: .
V gene: TRBV2
J gene: TRBJ1-6
clone size: .
CDR3 protein: CASSVGGSSYNSPLHF
CDR3 DNA: TGTGCCAGCAGTGTGGGGGGAAGCTCCTATAATTCACCCCTCCACTTT

D gene: TRBD1
V gene: TRBV5-7
J gene: TRBJ2-7
clone size: few
CDR3 protein: CASSPGDRADEQYF
CDR3 DNA: TGTGCCAGCAGCCCTGGTGACAGGGCTGACGAGCAGTACTTC

D gene: TRBD1
V gene: TRBV12-3/TRBV12-4
J gene: TRBJ1-1
clone size: .
CDR3 protein: CASSLMDREAFF
CDR3 DNA: TGTGCCAGCAGTTTAATGGACAGGGAAGCTTTCTTT

D gene: .
V gene: TRBV5-6
J gene: TRBJ2-1
clone size: .
CDR3 protein: CASSLLASEQFF
CDR3 DNA: TGTGCCAGCAGCTTGCTTGCCAGTGAGCAGTTCTTC

D gene: .
V gene: TRBV10-2
J gene: TRBJ1-2
clone size: .
CDR3 protein: CASSESTQGGGYGYTF
CDR3 DNA: TGCGCCAGCAGTGAGTCGACTCAAGGGGGAGGATATGGCTACACCTTC

D gene: TRBD2
V gene: TRBV7-3
J gene: TRBJ2-2
clone size: .
CDR3 protein: CATTRTSGTGELFF
CDR3 DNA: TGTGCCACCACGAGGACTAGCGGCACCGGGGAGCTGTTTTTT

D gene: .
V gene: TRBV28
J gene: TRBJ1-5
clone size: few
CDR3 protein: CASSSGGIGIQPQHF
CDR3 DNA: TGTGCCAGCAGCTCCGGTGGGATCGGGATTCAGCCCCAGCATTTT

D gene: .
V gene: TRBV7-9
J gene: TRBJ2-1
clone size: .
CDR3 protein: CASSPLGNEQFF
CDR3 DNA: TGTGCCAGCAGCCCCCTGGGCAATGAGCAGTTCTTC

D gene: TRBD1
V gene: TRBV6-2/TRBV6-3
J gene: TRBJ1-6
clone size: .
CDR3 protein: CASSQSTGGSSPLHF
CDR3 DNA: TGTGCCAGCAGTCAGTCCACAGGGGGCAGTTCACCCCTCCACTTT

D gene: TRBD2
V gene: TRBV24-1
J gene: TRBJ2-5
clone size: .
CDR3 protein: CATSGVLADQETQYF
CDR3 DNA: TGTGCCACCAGTGGGGTGCTAGCGGACCAAGAGACCCAGTACTTC

D gene: TRBD2
V gene: TRBV4-3
J gene: TRBJ2-5
clone size: .
CDR3 protein: CASSQVGEGWETQYF
CDR3 DNA: TGCGCCAGCAGCCAAGTAGGGGAGGGGTGGGAGACCCAGTACTTC

D gene: .
V gene: TRBV24-1
J gene: TRBJ1-3
clone size: .
CDR3 protein: CATSDSAGGNTIYF
CDR3 DNA: TGTGCCACCAGTGATTCGGCTGGGGGAAACACCATATATTTT

D gene: .
V gene: TRBV6-5
J gene: TRBJ1-5
clone size: .
CDR3 protein: CASSYSAGYQPQHF
CDR3 DNA: TGTGCCAGCAGTTACTCAGCAGGATATCAGCCCCAGCATTTT

D gene: TRBD1
V gene: TRBV7-9
J gene: TRBJ2-5
clone size: .
CDR3 protein: CASSRTGGQETQYF
CDR3 DNA: TGTGCCAGCAGCCGGACAGGGGGCCAAGAGACCCAGTACTTC

D gene: .
V gene: TRBV18
J gene: TRBJ2-2
clone size: few
CDR3 protein: CASSPQPGDPNTGELFF
CDR3 DNA: TGTGCCAGCTCACCACAACCGGGAGACCCGAACACCGGGGAGCTGTTTTTT

D gene: .
V gene: TRBV6-5
J gene: TRBJ1-6
clone size: .
CDR3 protein: CASSFILINSPLHF
CDR3 DNA: TGTGCCAGCAGTTTTATCCTCATTAATTCACCCCTCCACTTT

D gene: .
V gene: TRBV10-3
J gene: TRBJ1-2
clone size: .
CDR3 protein: CAISEDGYGYTF
CDR3 DNA: TGTGCCATCAGTGAGGACGGCTATGGCTACACCTTC

D gene: TRBD2
V gene: TRBV6-2/TRBV6-3
J gene: TRBJ2-3
clone size: .
CDR3 protein: CASSSSGRLSTDTQYF
CDR3 DNA: TGTGCCAGCAGTTCGAGCGGGAGGCTTAGCACAGATACGCAGTATTTT

D gene: TRBD1
V gene: TRBV4-3
J gene: TRBJ1-1
clone size: .
CDR3 protein: CASSQDSRGALNTEAFF
CDR3 DNA: TGCGCCAGCAGCCAAGATTCCAGGGGGGCTTTGAACACTGAAGCTTTCTTT

D gene: .
V gene: TRBV4-1
J gene: TRBJ1-4
clone size: .
CDR3 protein: CASSQVRAGANEKLFF
CDR3 DNA: TGCGCCAGCAGCCAAGTTAGGGCCGGGGCTAATGAAAAACTGTTTTTT

D gene: .
V gene: TRBV18
J gene: TRBJ2-3
clone size: .
CDR3 protein: CASSAGYRADTQYF
CDR3 DNA: TGTGCCAGCTCAGCAGGGTATCGAGCAGATACGCAGTATTTT

D gene: .
V gene: TRBV2
J gene: TRBJ2-5
clone size: .
CDR3 protein: CASSEDPSLERETQYF
CDR3 DNA: TGTGCCAGCAGTGAAGATCCTAGCTTAGAGAGAGAGACCCAGTACTTC

D gene: TRBD2
V gene: TRBV6-6
J gene: TRBJ2-4
clone size: .
CDR3 protein: CASSPQGQWAGGIRNIQYF
CDR3 DNA: TGTGCCAGCAGTCCACAGGGGCAGTGGGCGGGAGGGATACGGAACATTCAGTACTTC

D gene: .
V gene: TRBV15
J gene: TRBJ2-1
clone size: .
CDR3 protein: CATSWSGSSYNEQFF
CDR3 DNA: TGTGCCACCAGCTGGAGCGGCAGCTCCTACAATGAGCAGTTCTTC

D gene: .
V gene: TRBV30
J gene: TRBJ1-3
clone size: .
CDR3 protein: CAWRGGSLSGNTIYF
CDR3 DNA: TGTGCCTGGAGGGGAGGTTCCCTCTCTGGAAACACCATATATTTT

D gene: .
V gene: TRBV29-1
J gene: TRBJ1-2
clone size: few
CDR3 protein: CSVEGDVGGYTF
CDR3 DNA: TGCAGCGTTGAAGGGGATGTGGGGGGCTACACCTTC

D gene: .
V gene: TRBV3-1/TRBV3-2
J gene: TRBJ1-1
clone size: many
CDR3 protein: CASSQGTARLNTEAFF
CDR3 DNA: TGTGCCAGCAGCCAAGGCACGGCCAGATTGAACACTGAAGCTTTCTTT

D gene: TRBD1
V gene: TRBV7-2
J gene: TRBJ1-2
clone size: .
CDR3 protein: CASNLRGTGVGYTF
CDR3 DNA: TGTGCCAGCAACCTTCGGGGGACAGGGGTAGGCTACACCTTC

D gene: TRBD1
V gene: TRBV6-2/TRBV6-3
J gene: TRBJ1-2
clone size: .
CDR3 protein: CASSAGQDYYGYTF
CDR3 DNA: TGTGCCAGCAGTGCAGGACAGGATTACTATGGCTACACCTTC

D gene: .
V gene: TRBV5-6
J gene: TRBJ2-4
clone size: .
CDR3 protein: CASSLENIQYF
CDR3 DNA: TGTGCCAGCAGCTTGGAAAACATTCAGTACTTC

D gene: .
V gene: TRBV5-4
J gene: TRBJ2-7
clone size: .
CDR3 protein: CASSLGREQYF
CDR3 DNA: TGTGCCAGCAGCTTGGGTAGAGAGCAGTACTTC

D gene: TRBD2
V gene: TRBV14
J gene: TRBJ2-3
clone size: .
CDR3 protein: CASSHGLAGRDPPDTQYF
CDR3 DNA: TGTGCCAGCAGCCATGGACTAGCGGGAAGAGACCCCCCAGATACGCAGTATTTT

D gene: TRBD1
V gene: TRBV11-2
J gene: TRBJ1-1
clone size: .
CDR3 protein: CASSSLRGQGEAFF
CDR3 DNA: TGTGCCAGCAGCTCCCTCAGGGGACAGGGTGAAGCTTTCTTT

D gene: .
V gene: TRBV28
J gene: TRBJ2-4
clone size: .
CDR3 protein: CASSIENIQYF
CDR3 DNA: TGTGCCAGCAGTATCGAAAACATTCAGTACTTC

D gene: .
V gene: TRBV18
J gene: TRBJ1-2
clone size: .
CDR3 protein: CASSPARSSNYGYTF
CDR3 DNA: TGTGCCAGCTCACCGGCCAGGAGTTCTAACTATGGCTACACCTTC

D gene: TRBD1
V gene: TRBV2
J gene: TRBJ1-6
clone size: once
CDR3 protein: CARDRGDSYNSPLHF
CDR3 DNA: TGTGCCAGAGACAGGGGAGACTCCTATAATTCACCCCTCCACTTT

D gene: TRBD2
V gene: TRBV5-8
J gene: TRBJ2-7
clone size: .
CDR3 protein: CASSLGLAIIYEQYF
CDR3 DNA: TGTGCCAGCAGCTTGGGACTAGCGATTATCTACGAGCAGTACTTC

D gene: .
V gene: TRBV7-3
J gene: TRBJ2-2
clone size: .
CDR3 protein: CASSLSFGTHNTGELFF
CDR3 DNA: TGTGCCAGCAGCTTAAGTTTTGGGACCCACAACACCGGGGAGCTGTTTTTT

D gene: TRBD1
V gene: TRBV9
J gene: TRBJ1-3
clone size: .
CDR3 protein: CASSAGQGDTGNTIYF
CDR3 DNA: TGTGCCAGCAGCGCTGGACAGGGAGACACTGGAAACACCATATATTTT

D gene: .
V gene: TRBV7-9
J gene: TRBJ2-3
clone size: .
CDR3 protein: CASSPPPRRGESPDTQYF
CDR3 DNA: TGTGCCAGCAGCCCACCCCCCCGTAGGGGAGAAAGCCCAGATACGCAGTATTTT

D gene: TRBD2
V gene: TRBV19
J gene: TRBJ2-2
clone size: .
CDR3 protein: CVLAGLNTGELFF
CDR3 DNA: TGTGTTTTAGCGGGACTTAATACCGGGGAGCTGTTTTTT

D gene: .
V gene: TRBV9
J gene: TRBJ2-1
clone size: .
CDR3 protein: CASSVEDRQFF
CDR3 DNA: TGTGCCAGCAGCGTAGAGGACCGACAGTTCTTC

D gene: .
V gene: TRBV5-1
J gene: TRBJ2-1
clone size: .
CDR3 protein: CASSLSGTGSSYNEQFF
CDR3 DNA: TGCGCCAGCAGCTTGAGTGGCACGGGGAGCTCCTACAATGAGCAGTTCTTC